This entry lists 3 T cell receptor beta chains sequenced from one sample in a study of Ad26.COV2.S vaccination and SARS-CoV-2 variants. Treatment here: around 19 received Ad26.COV2.S at low or high dose, single or two shots; roughly 5 received placebo; per-sample allocation not given. Sampling was performed 63 days after the first vaccine or placebo injection. Libraries were prepared by immunoSEQ multiplex PCR; TCRdb keeps only in-frame clonotypes and omits some of them. The repertoire has more than 300,000 clones, 85% of them found once; the top ten carry around 2.2%. This specimen was peripheral blood, taken in a trial of Ad26.COV2.S vaccine versus placebo. These receptors were collected from a person between 18 and 59 years old who received the Ad26.COV2.S COVID-19 vaccine or a placebo.

With regard to this clone: Other DNA sequences of this sample code for an identical CDR3. The chain employs TRBV5-6 and TRBJ1-5; D possibly corresponds to TRBD1 (6 bases). This CDR3 is built from 13 residues. Germline V CDR1 and CDR2: SGHDT, YYEEEE. Trimming shortened V by 1 base and J by 4 bases, and 6 bases separated the two germline ends. DNA for the CDR3: TGTGCCAGCAGCTTGACAGGGAATCAGCCCCAGCATTTT. Translated: CASSLTGNQPQHF.

This clone was seen a handful of times. The CDR3 loop is CASSRPSGGAPDTQYF. The CDR3 nucleotides read TGTGCCAGCAGCCGCCCTAGCGGGGGGGCCCCGGATACGCAGTATTTT. The V gene is TRBV4-2, the J gene TRBJ2-3; TRBD2 matches at 12 bases. Germline lookup yields CDR1 LGHNA and CDR2 YNFKEQ. V was pared by 4 bases and J by 6 bases, with 8 bases of the junction left unmatched. This CDR3 comprises 16 residues.

The genes are TRBV10-3 and TRBJ1-6; possible D gene TRBD1, 6 bases. This CDR3 is built from 16 residues. V lost 5 bases and J 5 bases, leaving 16 bases between the germline ends. Looked up from germline, CDR1 is ENHRY and CDR2 is SYGVKD. CDR3 in amino acids: CAISKVRDTDNSPLHF. DNA of the CDR3: TGTGCCATCAGTAAGGTCCGGGACACCGATAATTCACCCCTCCACTTT.